The 26 T cell receptor beta chains in this list originate from one sample, sequenced in a study of CD8+CD57+ T cells in acquired aplastic anemia. TCR beta VDJ and CDR3 profiles were obtained from a genomic DNA template. From the reads, TCRdb called clonotypes with MiXCR, one entry per CDR3 protein. The data contain approximately 260,000 distinct CDR3 sequences, roughly 82% of them seen just once; the ten biggest clones take up 40% to 55%. The patients chosen for sequencing had shown expansion of CD8+CD57+ cells (detected by flow cytometry). Specimen: sorted CD4+, CD8+, or CD8+CD57+ T cells (not recorded which) from PBMCs. The origin of the receptors is a human donor with aplastic anemia.

Comments on this clonotype: This likely comes from a read error, as the CDR3 has no conserved phenylalanine or tryptophan at its end. The DNA is omitted, as the CDR3 cannot be located on it reliably, and the CDR3 follows TCRdb's listing. The chain combines TRBV2 with TRBJ1-5; TRBD1 reflects the table's D call only, with no check against the DNA. The CDR3 is 12 amino acids in total, end residues counted. CDR1 SNHLY and CDR2 FYNNEI come from the germline V gene. CDR3: CASGDGGEDQQY.

The chain is built from TRBV20-1 and TRBJ2-7; D is possibly TRBD1 or TRBD2 (5 bases each). The germline gives CDR1 DFQATT, CDR2 SNEGSKA (reference sequence). The V end lost 5 bases, the J end lost 6 bases, and 8 bases lay between the germline ends. The CDR3 covers 10 residues. CDR3 DNA: TGCAGTGCTGGGGGTCGCGAGCAGTACTTC. It encodes CSAGGREQYF.

With respect to this clonotype: The junction does not match germline at one end; this may be a read error. CDR3 protein: CATSRGSSYETKYF. The CDR3 DNA is TGTGCCACCAGCAGGGGGTCTAGCTACGAGACCAAGTACTTC. The rearrangement uses TRBV7-9 and TRBJ2-5, with 7 bases aligning to TRBD1. Germline V gene sequence: CDR1 SEHNR, CDR2 FQNEAQ (reference sequence). The length of the CDR3 is 14 residues.

The rearrangement joins TRBV2 to TRBJ1-1; 7 bases align to TRBD1. Germline assignment: CDR1 SNHLY and CDR2 FYNNEI. The ends lost 5 bases at V and 8 bases at J; junction bases unmatched: 20. The CDR3 runs 17 residues. The CDR3 sequence: CASSRQGTPTETQEAFF. The CDR3 region has the DNA TGTGCCAGCAGTAGACAGGGTACTCCCACAGAGACGCAGGAAGCTTTCTTT.

V is TRBV7-2 and J is TRBJ2-1, with a weak D call TRBD2 (6 bases). The CDR3 has 13 residues. With 6 bases removed from V and 12 bases from J, the gap between germline ends came to 18 bases. Germline-derived CDR1 and CDR2 are SGHTA and FQGNSA. CDR3 bases: TGTGCCAGCAGAAATGGGGGGATCCATGTGCAGTTCTTC. It translates to CASRNGGIHVQFF.

Remarks on this clonotype: The CDR3 carries no conserved terminal phenylalanine or tryptophan, so it likely arises from a read error. The DNA is omitted, as the CDR3 cannot be located on it reliably, and the CDR3 follows TCRdb's listing. The chain joins TRBV9 to TRBJ2-3; the table's D call, TRBD1, has no DNA check behind it. 13 amino acids form the CDR3, both terminal residues included. Per the germline V gene, CDR1 is SGDLS and CDR2 is YYNGEE. CDR3 residues: CASSYGGDSRNQL.

The gene calls are TRBV7-8 and TRBJ2-7, with 8 bases fitting TRBD1. With 5 bases clipped from V and 4 bases from J, the junction kept 13 bases outside the gene matches. The CDR3 is 16 amino acids. Germline loops: CDR1 SGHVS, CDR2 FQNEAQ. The CDR3 is CASSQDRGHQGYEQYF. In DNA form, the CDR3 reads TGTGCCAGCAGCCAAGACAGGGGACACCAAGGTTACGAGCAGTACTTC.

Comment on this clonotype: The junction departs from germline at one end; a sequencing error may be responsible. The chain is built from TRBV7-9 and TRBJ2-3; 9 bases are shared with TRBD2. The CDR3 is 14 residues long. Germline-derived CDR1 and CDR2 are SEHNR and FQNEAQ (reference sequence). CDR3 sequence (DNA): TGTGCCAGCAGCTTAGCAAGAAGCGGGGGGAGCGATGAGTTT. Its translation: CASSLARSGGSDEF.

As for this clonotype: Its ends do not fully match the called genes, so a read error is possible. The V call is TRBV7-9, the J call TRBJ1-6, with a weak D call TRBD1 (5 bases). The CDR3 has 14 amino acids. The germline V gene encodes CDR1 SEHNR and CDR2 FQNEAQ (reference sequence). The CDR3 region has the DNA TGTGCCAGCAGCACTGTAGGGACGGTCGAGTCCGTCGGGTTT. It encodes CASSTVGTVESVGF.

Comments on this clonotype: The CDR3 ends on some other residue instead of the conserved phenylalanine or tryptophan, so this is likely a read error. No DNA is shown, since the ends of the CDR3 on it are uncertain; the CDR3 is the one TCRdb lists. This chain links TRBV24-1 with TRBJ2-2; the table calls TRBD1, which could not be checked here. Germline CDR1 reads KGHDR; CDR2 reads SFDVKD. With termini counted, the CDR3 has 13 amino acids. This CDR3 is CATLAGDTRELFP.

To note about this clonotype: The germline gene is not matched at one end of the junction; a read error may be the cause. The chain combines TRBV7-8 with TRBJ2-3; tentatively, D is TRBD1 or TRBD2 (6 bases each). Germline V gene data show CDR1 as SGHVS and CDR2 as FQNEAQ. This CDR3 spans 13 amino acids. The CDR3 spells CASSVGGTDTQQF. DNA for the CDR3: TGTGCCAGCAGCGTCGGGGGCACTGATACGCAGCAGTTT.

This clonotype was counted between two and nine times. CDR3 residues: CASSGVGGANYGYTF. The CDR3 DNA is TGTGCCAGCAGTGGGGTGGGGGGGGCGAACTATGGCTACACCTTC. The V and J genes are TRBV2 and TRBJ1-2; a weak D match, TRBD1 (6 bases). V dropped 4 bases and J dropped 2 bases, with 14 bases sitting between them. The CDR3 spans 15 residues. Germline CDR1 and CDR2: SNHLY and FYNNEI.

This rearrangement joins TRBV19 to TRBJ2-1; tentatively, D is TRBD2 (8 bases). V lost 4 bases and J 4 bases, leaving 20 bases between the germline ends. The CDR3 totals 17 residues. CDR1 LNHDA and CDR2 SQIVND come from the germline V gene (reference sequence). For the CDR3, the DNA is TGTGCCAGTAGTACCCAACGGGGGGGGGACAGTTACAATGAGCAGTTCTTC. It translates to CASSTQRGGDSYNEQFF.

Comments on this clonotype: Mismatch with germline at one junction end may stem from a read error. V usage is TRBV9 and J usage is TRBJ2-3; D is undetermined. CDR3 size: 14 residues. Germline V lookup: CDR1 SGDLS, CDR2 YYNGEE. The CDR3, as DNA: TGTGCCAGCAGCCTAACGAGCTCCTATAATTCACCCCATTTT. It yields the protein CASSLTSSYNSPHF.

As concerns this clonotype: One end of the junction fails to match germline, which may point to a read error. The CDR3 sequence is CASSFVSTSGYEQYF. For the CDR3, the DNA is TGCGCCAGCAGCTTCGTGTCGACCAGCGGCTACGAGCAGTACTTC. The chain has TRBV9 and TRBJ2-7; TRBD2 might be the D (5 bases). CDR3 length: 15 amino acids. CDR1 and CDR2 (germline): SGDLS, YYNGEE.

This chain joins TRBV7-9 and TRBJ2-1; maybe TRBD2 (5 bases). Germline V gene sequence: CDR1 SEHNR, CDR2 FQNEAQ (reference sequence). Trimming cost V 5 bases and J 14 bases, with 25 bases left between them. The CDR3 sequence is 15 residues long. CDR3 sequence reads: CASSVSQNSGDKEFF. CDR3 nucleotides: TGTGCCAGCAGCGTATCCCAGAACTCCGGGGATAAGGAGTTCTTC.

Comment on this clonotype: Germline is not matched at one junction end, which may reflect a read error. This chain uses TRBV9 with TRBJ2-3; TRBD2 matches at 10 bases. The length of the CDR3 is 14 residues. Germline assignment: CDR1 SGDLS and CDR2 YYNGEE. The CDR3 coding sequence is TGTGCCAGCAGCTTAGCGGGAGGTCCGCATAATTTGTGTTTT. This gives the protein CASSLAGGPHNLCF.

This clonotype appeared a single time. The junction departs from germline at one end; a sequencing error may be responsible. The CDR3 loop is CASSIDLTGNAEDFF. The CDR3 DNA is TGTGCCAGCAGTATAGACCTGACAGGGAACGCTGAAGATTTCTTT. The chain uses TRBV7-2 and TRBJ1-1; TRBD1 matches 7 bases. Per germline, CDR1 SGHTA and CDR2 FQGNSA. The CDR3 covers 15 residues.

The chain has TRBV5-4 and TRBJ2-7; either TRBD1 or TRBD2 may fit D (5 bases each). With 2 bases removed from V and 3 bases from J, the gap between germline ends came to 15 bases. This CDR3 comprises 15 residues. Germline assignment: CDR1 SGHNT and CDR2 YYREEE (reference sequence). CDR3 sequence reads: CASSLDVRGGYEQYV. CDR3 nucleotides: TGTGCCAGCAGCTTAGATGTGAGGGGCGGCTACGAGCAGTACGTC.

This chain links TRBV7-9 with TRBJ2-5; tentatively, D is TRBD1 or TRBD2 (5 bases each). V was trimmed by 1 base and J by 12 bases, leaving 18 bases between them. Looked up from germline, CDR1 is SEHNR and CDR2 is FQNEAQ (reference sequence). CDR3 length: 14 residues. The CDR3 DNA sequence: TGTGCCAGCAGCTTAGGAGGGGCGAACGCCACCAAGTACTTC. Translating it yields CASSLGGANATKYF.

There are a few counts of this clonotype. The chain combines TRBV9 with TRBJ1-5; TRBD1 agrees at 7 bases. The CDR3 loop spans 14 amino acids. Germline CDR1 SGDLS, CDR2 YYNGEE. After removal of 2 bases from V and 8 bases from J, the junction contained 7 bases not matched to a gene. CDR3 nucleotide sequence: TGTGCCAGCAGCGTCGGGACAGCCCGAAAGCCCCAGCATTTT. It encodes CASSVGTARKPQHF.

This clonotype was seen a handful of times. The rearrangement uses TRBV20-1 and TRBJ2-7; TRBD2 matches at 11 bases. Germline V gives CDR1 DFQATT, CDR2 SNEGSKA (reference sequence). The V gene end was trimmed by 0 bases and the J gene end by 2 bases; junction bases not matched to a gene: 3. The CDR3 covers 15 residues. The CDR3: CSAREGTSGPYEQYF. The CDR3, as DNA: TGCAGTGCTAGAGAGGGGACTAGCGGACCCTACGAGCAGTACTTC.

This sequence joins TRBV4-2 and TRBJ2-1; TRBD2 is a possible D gene (5 bases). Looked up from germline, CDR1 is LGHNA and CDR2 is YNFKEQ. The CDR3 length is 15 residues. Trimming removed 6 bases from V and 6 bases from J, with 18 bases in between. As DNA, the CDR3 is TGTGCCAGCAGTCGGACGGGGTTAAGAGGCAATGAGCAGTTCTTC. It yields the protein CASSRTGLRGNEQFF.

As regards this clonotype: The junction does not match germline at one end; this may be a read error. V is TRBV7-8 and J is TRBJ1-2, with 7 bases lining up with TRBD1. Germline V gene sequence: CDR1 SGHVS, CDR2 FQNEAQ. The CDR3 runs to 15 residues. CDR3 protein: CASSVTGIHDQFYAF. In DNA form, the CDR3 reads TGTGCCAGCAGTGTGACAGGGATCCATGACCAGTTCTACGCCTTC.

This clonotype was observed once. The CDR3 end shows no conserved phenylalanine or tryptophan, and so a read error is likely. Because the CDR3's place on the DNA is in doubt, the DNA is left out and the CDR3 is given as listed by TCRdb. This chain joins TRBV7-9 and TRBJ2-7; whether TRBD1, the table's D call, matches the DNA was not checked. Termini included, the CDR3 measures 13 amino acids. Germline loops: CDR1 SEHNR, CDR2 FQNEAQ (reference sequence). This chain's CDR3 is CASSFQRNGERDE.

V and J are TRBV6-1 and TRBJ2-3, with 8 bases matching TRBD1. Germline CDR1 is MNHNS and CDR2 is SASEGT. The CDR3 covers 13 residues. The ends lost 10 bases at V and 2 bases at J; junction bases unmatched: 5. CDR3 nucleotide sequence: TGTGCCACCAGGGGGCAGCCCACAGATACGCAGTATTTT. This gives the protein CATRGQPTDTQYF.